This TCR beta chain was retrieved from a study of cytomegalovirus exposure and HLA in healthy donors. This clone appeared once. Germline V gives CDR1 SGHVS, CDR2 FQNEAQ. CDR3 length: 18 residues. With V trimmed by 2 bases and J by 3 bases, 14 bases remained unmatched. It was with 60 Vbeta and 13 Jbeta primers that the PCR ran. The repertoire was sequenced with immunoSEQ multiplex PCR; TCRdb's copy has only in-frame clones and lacks some. Among around 280,000 clones listed, 70% to 90% were seen once. The receptor's source is a woman aged 18-30 years in good health and CMV-seronegative. Sequenced input: PBMCs. The rearrangement joins TRBV7-8 to TRBJ2-7; 9 bases are shared with TRBD1. This CDR3 is CASSLRPPGQGPNYEQYF. The CDR3 nucleotides read TGTGCCAGCAGCTTAAGACCTCCGGGACAGGGTCCTAACTACGAGCAGTACTTC.